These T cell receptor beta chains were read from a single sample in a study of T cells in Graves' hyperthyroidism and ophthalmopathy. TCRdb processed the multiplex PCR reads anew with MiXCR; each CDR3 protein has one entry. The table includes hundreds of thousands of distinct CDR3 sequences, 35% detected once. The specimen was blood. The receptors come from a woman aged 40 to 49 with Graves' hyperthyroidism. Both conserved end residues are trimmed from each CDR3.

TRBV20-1,SAPGQGAGPQH
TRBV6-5,ASSHQTEVGGYT
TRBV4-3,ASSQGFIGGTGELF
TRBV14,ASSAGLGTGELF
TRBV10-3,AISESGGSSEAF
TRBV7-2,ASSSGSRRPLGTEAF
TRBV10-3,AISDLTNSGSTIY
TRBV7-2,ASRGTTYEQY
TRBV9,ASRSGSTIY
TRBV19,ASSTGGPYQPQH
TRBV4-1,ASSQPIKNTEAF
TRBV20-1,SARDALLAGKETQY
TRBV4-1,ASSQEGGSKETQY
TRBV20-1,SAGGQSLSYGYT
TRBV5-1,ASSLNDETQY
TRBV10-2,ASSENSNYGYT
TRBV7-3,ASSLYSNTGELF
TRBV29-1,SVELTGGNTDTQY
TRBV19,ASSITPTDEKLF
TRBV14,ASSQVGTSTQY
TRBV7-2,ASSKIRTGGHDEQY
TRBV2,ASKQSTDTQY
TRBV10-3,AISANPGQGSYEQY
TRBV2,ASSYQALRNSPLH
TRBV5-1,ASSFNGGFSNQPQH
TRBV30,AWGKGLAGDYEQY
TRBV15,ATSGKGHNTGELF
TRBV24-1,ATDRGYGEAF
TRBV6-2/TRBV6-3,ASTLGSLAEAF
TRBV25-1,ASSPLDSGNTIY
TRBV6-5,ASSYGTGRSEKLF
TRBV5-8,AGSHWDRDETEAF
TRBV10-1,ASSSTAYNEQF
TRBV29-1,GISGTVENTEAF
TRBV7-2,ASSPVIGGEGEKLF
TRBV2,ASSNDRSSNQPQH
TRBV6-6,ASSYPSSGTGELF
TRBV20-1,SARDASNYGYT
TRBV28,ASSLEGIQPQH
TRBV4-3,ASSQDIGGQPQH
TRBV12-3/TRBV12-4,ASSLQGGHYSPLH
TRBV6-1,ASSDVTIGDEQY
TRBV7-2,ASSPRFAREAAGEQY
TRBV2,ASSSGLHSYKETQC
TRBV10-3,AISLRGVNQPQH
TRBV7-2,ASSLSGRARELF
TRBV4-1,ASSQDAPGQPQH
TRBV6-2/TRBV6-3,ASSYSRTGVQETQY
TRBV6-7,ASREGHQPQH
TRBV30,AWSTLYGYT
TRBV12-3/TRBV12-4,ASSFGRGTDTQY
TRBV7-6,ASSLNGLAGYHEQF
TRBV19,ASSLYQGAGYT
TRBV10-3,AISESGGGNYGYT
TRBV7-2,ATSDPGQMPQETQY
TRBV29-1,SVNSLALVGKQTQY